The 32 T cell receptor beta chains below were found in one sample sequenced in a study of molecular identifiers for immune sequencing clone quantification. TCRdb independently ran MiXCR on the PCR reads; one entry per CDR3 protein. The sample lists more than 450,000 distinct CDR3 sequences; about 21% were seen once. Sequenced material: naive CD8+ T cells from blood, with Jurkat cell RNA spiked in. Subset defined: FACS-sorted CD8+CD4-CCR7+CD45RA+ naive T cells. These receptors were collected from a human donor in good health. Some libraries in this study had Jurkat cell RNA spiked in.

Comment on this clonotype: A single base separates this from a much larger clone, so it may be a read error. The chain recombines TRBV6-5 with TRBJ1-1; no firm D call. Germline V gene data show CDR1 as MNHEY and CDR2 as SVGAGI. The CDR3 is 16 residues long. The CDR3, as DNA: TGTGCCAGCAGTTACTCGAGAGTCAGCCTGAACGCTGAAGCTTTCTTT. It yields the protein CASSYSRVSLNAEAFF.

The sample holds many counts of this clonotype. V usage is TRBV20-1 and J usage is TRBJ1-1; D remains unclear. V was trimmed by 1 base and J by 3 bases, leaving 12 bases between them. Per the germline V gene, CDR1 is DFQATT and CDR2 is SNEGSKA (reference sequence). CDR3 length: 14 amino acids. The CDR3 is CSARGDTDDTEAFF. The CDR3 DNA reads as TGCAGTGCTAGAGGAGACACGGATGACACTGAAGCTTTCTTT.

This clonotype was observed a handful of times. This chain uses TRBV7-8 with TRBJ2-5; tentative D call: TRBD2 (6 bases). V gave up 5 bases and J gave up 2 bases, with 18 bases separating them. From germline, CDR1 is SGHVS and CDR2 FQNEAQ. The CDR3 is 16 residues long. CDR3 residues: CASSPLGGAGQETQYF. In DNA form, the CDR3 reads TGTGCCAGCAGCCCACTCGGAGGGGCGGGGCAAGAGACCCAGTACTTC.

This clonotype showed up many times. This rearrangement joins TRBV4-1 to TRBJ2-2; tentative D call: TRBD2 (6 bases). CDR1 is MGHRA, CDR2 YSYEKL, per germline. The length of the CDR3 is 16 residues. Trimming left V 0 bases short and J 7 bases short, with 15 bases between. DNA for the CDR3: TGCGCCAGCAGCCAAGAATCCTGGTCGCGGGGCGGGGAGCTGTTTTTT. As protein: CASSQESWSRGGELFF.

The table lists this clonotype with many counts. The chain has TRBV4-1 and TRBJ2-7; D is ambiguous. The length of the CDR3 is 14 residues. V was pared by 1 base and J by 3 bases, with 10 bases between. Germline assignment: CDR1 MGHRA and CDR2 YSYEKL. CDR3 residues: CASSQGELNYEQYF. The CDR3 nucleotides read TGCGCCAGCAGCCAAGGGGAACTTAACTACGAGCAGTACTTC.

The table lists this clonotype with many counts. The CDR3 is CASSRGVWGQETQYF. DNA of the CDR3: TGTGCCAGTAGTAGGGGGGTTTGGGGCCAAGAGACCCAGTACTTC. This chain joins TRBV19 and TRBJ2-5; D may be TRBD2 (6 bases). Trimming took off 4 bases at V and 1 base at J, with 13 bases between the two ends. Germline CDR1 reads LNHDA; CDR2 reads SQIVND (reference sequence). The CDR3 contains 15 residues.

This clonotype was recorded many times. This chain connects TRBV30 to TRBJ2-3, with D hard to call. Germline V lookup: CDR1 GTSNPN, CDR2 SVGIG (reference sequence). The length of the CDR3 is 13 residues. V gave up 0 bases and J gave up 3 bases, with 7 bases separating them. Written as DNA, the CDR3 is TGTGCCTGGAGTGTTATTGTTACAGATACGCAGTATTTT. This translates into CAWSVIVTDTQYF.

The chain couples TRBV7-9 to TRBJ1-5; TRBD1 is a possible D gene (5 bases). CDR1 SEHNR and CDR2 FQNEAQ come from the germline V gene (reference sequence). V shed 1 base and J shed 6 bases, with 7 bases lying between them. The CDR3 length is 13 residues. Here the CDR3 reads CASSLGGVQPQHF. The CDR3, as DNA: TGTGCCAGCAGCTTAGGGGGGGTTCAGCCCCAGCATTTT.

V gene TRBV12-3 or TRBV12-4 combines with J gene TRBJ1-2; no definite D call. The CDR3 has 11 residues. V was pared by 10 bases and J by 7 bases, with 13 bases between. CDR3: CATESLSGYTF. In DNA form, the CDR3 reads TGTGCCACCGAATCCCTCTCTGGCTACACCTTC.

This clonotype was counted between two and nine times. J is TRBJ2-3 and V is TRBV20-1, with 9 positions matching TRBD2. The V gene's germline CDR1 is DFQATT and CDR2 SNEGSKA (reference sequence). V gave up 0 bases and J gave up 4 bases; unmatched junction bases: 8. This CDR3 contains 16 residues. As DNA, the CDR3 is TGCAGTGCTAGAGACCGGCGGGGGGGGCGGGCAGATACGCAGTATTTT. It codes for CSARDRRGGRADTQYF.

This clonotype was counted many times. This chain connects TRBV4-1 to TRBJ2-1; D uncertain. Germline CDR1 reads MGHRA; CDR2 reads YSYEKL. Trimming shortened V by 0 bases and J by 4 bases, and 16 bases separated the two germline ends. The CDR3 runs to 17 residues. The CDR3: CASSQDWSLDVYNEQFF. In DNA, the CDR3 is TGCGCCAGCAGCCAAGACTGGTCGTTGGACGTATACAATGAGCAGTTCTTC.

About this clonotype: The germline gene is not matched at one end of the junction; a read error may be the cause. The gene calls are TRBV20-1 and TRBJ2-3; D may be TRBD2 (5 bases). Germline V gene sequence: CDR1 DFQATT, CDR2 SNEGSKA (reference sequence). This CDR3 region has 16 residues. The CDR3 loop reads CGASRTWGTSTDTQYF. CDR3 DNA: TGCGGTGCTAGCCGGACTTGGGGTACAAGCACAGATACGCAGTATTTT.

The chain joins TRBV20-1 to TRBJ1-5, with D possibly matching TRBD1 (5 bases). Trimming cost V 3 bases and J 6 bases, with 15 bases left between them. Germline V gene data show CDR1 as DFQATT and CDR2 as SNEGSKA (reference sequence). This CDR3 has 14 residues. The CDR3 region has the DNA TGCAGTGCTAGCATGGTAGGGACGGGTCAGCCCCAGCATTTT. Translated: CSASMVGTGQPQHF.

The genes are TRBV19 and TRBJ2-4; TRBD2 is a possible D gene (5 bases). Deletions cut 1 base from V and 3 bases from J, with 16 bases between. Looked up from germline, CDR1 is LNHDA and CDR2 is SQIVND (reference sequence). This CDR3 is built from 17 residues. CDR3 coding DNA: TGTGCCAGTAGTATAGGCCCCACCGGGATCTTCAAAAACATTCAGTACTTC. Its protein product is CASSIGPTGIFKNIQYF.

This clonotype was picked up many times. The rearrangement links TRBV4-3 to TRBJ1-5; D is uncertain. V was shortened by 0 bases and J by 3 bases, with 12 bases between the two germline ends. The CDR3 extends over 16 amino acids. Germline V gene lookup returns CDR1 LGHNA and CDR2 YSLEER. CDR3 sequence (DNA): TGCGCCAGCAGCCAAGAATATTCCCAACTCAATCAGCCCCAGCATTTT. It yields the protein CASSQEYSQLNQPQHF.

This clonotype was recorded a few times. The genes are TRBV10-3 and TRBJ1-1; no definite D call. This CDR3 has 12 residues. CDR1 ENHRY and CDR2 SYGVKD come from the germline V gene. V lost 10 bases and J lost 1, with 10 bases in between. CDR3 residues: CASTDSNTEAFF. CDR3 nucleotides: TGTGCCAGCACAGACTCGAACACTGAAGCTTTCTTT.

On this clonotype itself: A clone one base away is much larger, so this may be a read error. The V gene is TRBV9, the J gene TRBJ2-2; a weak D match, TRBD2 (5 bases). In germline, CDR1 is SGDLS, CDR2 YYNGEE. The CDR3 sequence is 12 residues long. DNA for the CDR3: TGTGCCAGCAGCGTGAACACCGGGGAGCCGTTTTTT. Translated, it gives CASSVNTGEPFF.

This clonotype was observed many times. This chain connects TRBV28 to TRBJ2-7, with TRBD1 as a possible D gene (6 bases). V shed 3 bases and J shed 0 bases, with 15 bases lying between them. Germline CDR1 and CDR2: MDHEN and SYDVKM. The CDR3 covers 16 residues. The CDR3 DNA follows: TGTGCCAGCAGTTTTTCCCCGACAGGAAGCTCCTACGAGCAGTACTTC. Its protein product is CASSFSPTGSSYEQYF. Full variable domain (remainder filled in from reference TRBV28 and TRBJ2-7): DVKVTQSSRYLVKRTGEKVFLECVQDMDHENMFWYRQDPGLGLRLIYFSYDVKMKEKGDIPEGYSVSREKKERFSLILESASTNQTSMYLCASSFSPTGSSYEQYFGPGTRLTVT.

This clonotype was picked up many times. The chain joins TRBV7-3 to TRBJ2-3; D unclear. Trimming left V 4 bases short and J 3 bases short, with 17 bases between. This CDR3 comprises 16 residues. Looked up from germline, CDR1 is SGHTA and CDR2 is FQGTGA. The CDR3 DNA reads as TGTGCCAGCAGCTCCTCCCTAGAAGTCAGAACAGATACGCAGTATTTT. Protein: CASSSSLEVRTDTQYF.

This clonotype was detected only once. This chain joins TRBV6-5 and TRBJ2-2; D is tentatively TRBD1 or TRBD2 (6 bases each). Germline V gives CDR1 MNHEY, CDR2 SVGAGI. Trimming took 5 bases from V and 7 from J, leaving 11 bases between them. CDR3 length: 13 residues. CDR3 coding DNA: TGTGCCAGCAGTGGGGGCGGGAACGGGGAGCTGTTTTTT. Its translation is CASSGGGNGELFF.

This clonotype has ten or more counts. V usage is TRBV29-1 and J usage is TRBJ1-1; D is unresolved. V gave up 3 bases and J gave up 7 bases, with 18 bases separating them. The CDR3 totals 14 residues. Germline values: CDR1 SQVTM, CDR2 ANQGSEA. The CDR3 sequence is CSVELGLGSGEAFF. The CDR3 coding sequence is TGCAGCGTTGAGTTGGGATTAGGGAGCGGTGAAGCTTTCTTT. Full variable domain (outside the CDR3, taken from reference TRBV29-1 and TRBJ1-1): SAVISQKPSRDICQRGTSLTIQCQVDSQVTMMFWYRQQPGQSLTLIATANQGSEATYESGFVIDKFPISRPNLTFSTLTVSNMSPEDSSIYLCSVELGLGSGEAFFGQGTRLTVV.

The gene calls are TRBV6-2 or TRBV6-3 and TRBJ2-3; 7 nucleotides match TRBD2. J was trimmed by 6 bases and V by 4 bases; bases with no gene match: 19. CDR1 and CDR2 (germline): MNHEY, SVGEGT. This CDR3 has 18 amino acids. CDR3 coding DNA: TGTGCCAGCAGTTCCCTCCGGGACTATATCCCACGTTCGGATACGCAGTATTTT. This sequence encodes CASSSLRDYIPRSDTQYF.

The chain couples TRBV15 to TRBJ2-5, with D perhaps TRBD2 (5 bases). V lost 5 bases and J 3 bases, leaving 16 bases between the germline ends. Germline CDR1 LNHNV, CDR2 YYDKDF (reference sequence). This CDR3 has 15 residues. CDR3: CATSDEGRGKETQYF. The CDR3 DNA reads as TGTGCCACCAGCGACGAGGGTCGGGGAAAAGAGACCCAGTACTTC.

The rearrangement uses TRBV7-2 and TRBJ2-7, with 10 positions matching TRBD2. Germline assignment: CDR1 SGHTA and CDR2 FQGNSA. V was pared by 5 bases and J by 0 bases, with 4 bases of the junction left unmatched. CDR3 length equals 15 residues. The CDR3 DNA reads as TGTGCCAGCAGCCACGGACTAGCGGCCTCCTACGAGCAGTACTTC. Amino acids: CASSHGLAASYEQYF.

The chain uses TRBV6-1 and TRBJ1-1; maybe TRBD1 (5 bases). Germline assignment: CDR1 MNHNS and CDR2 SASEGT. The length of the CDR3 is 15 residues. Trimming stripped 1 base from V and 0 bases from J, with 9 bases between. Here the CDR3 reads CASSEDGAMNTEAFF. The CDR3 region has the DNA TGTGCCAGCAGTGAAGATGGGGCAATGAACACTGAAGCTTTCTTT.

This clonotype was picked up a small number of times. The chain employs TRBV7-9 and TRBJ2-4; 7 bases are a match to TRBD1. The ends lost 5 bases at V and 6 bases at J; junction bases unmatched: 13. This CDR3 is built from 16 residues. Germline values: CDR1 SEHNR, CDR2 FQNEAQ (reference sequence). Written as DNA, the CDR3 is TGTGCCAGCAGCCCGTTGGAGAGGGGGCGGAGAAACATTCAGTACTTC. As protein: CASSPLERGRRNIQYF. Together with reference TRBV7-9 and TRBJ2-4, the CDR3 gives the full variable domain: DTGVSQNPRHKITKRGQNVTFRCDPISEHNRLYWYRQTLGQGPEFLTYFQNEAQLEKSRLLSDRFSAERPKGSFSTLEIQRTEQGDSAMYLCASSPLERGRRNIQYFGAGTRLSVL.

This clonotype was detected many times. This sequence joins TRBV6-2 or TRBV6-3 and TRBJ1-5; possible D gene TRBD1, 5 bases. The germline V and J ends were trimmed by 4 bases and 4 bases, with 14 bases remaining between them. The CDR3 has 15 residues. The germline gives CDR1 MNHEY, CDR2 SVGEGT. The chain's CDR3 is CASSSQGVKNQPQHF. CDR3 bases: TGTGCCAGCAGTTCCCAAGGGGTTAAGAATCAGCCCCAGCATTTT.

The chain joins TRBV28 to TRBJ2-7; D unclear. Germline V lookup: CDR1 MDHEN, CDR2 SYDVKM. V lost 3 bases and J lost 4, with 10 bases in between. The CDR3 has 13 residues. In DNA form, the CDR3 reads TGTGCCAGCAGTTTGAACAAGCAGTACGAGCAGTACTTC. Translating it yields CASSLNKQYEQYF.

The J gene is TRBJ2-7, the V gene TRBV27, with 10 bases identical to TRBD2. This CDR3 comprises 15 residues. V was clipped by 5 bases and J by 2 bases; unmatched bases: 6. Germline CDR1 MNHEY, CDR2 SMNVEV (reference sequence). CDR3 sequence reads: CASSIASGRTYEQYF. The CDR3 DNA follows: TGTGCCAGCAGTATCGCTAGCGGGAGAACCTACGAGCAGTACTTC.

The sample holds a few counts of this clonotype. In nucleotides, the CDR3 is TGTGCCAGCAGCCAACCCGGGACTAGCGGGACTAGCACAGATACGCAGTATTTT. The encoded protein is CASSQPGTSGTSTDTQYF. This chain connects TRBV14 to TRBJ2-3; 13 positions agree with TRBD2. V gave up 2 bases and J gave up 0 bases; unmatched junction bases: 5. The CDR3 is made up of 18 amino acids. Germline lookup yields CDR1 SGHDN and CDR2 FVKESK.

The rearrangement links TRBV7-8 to TRBJ2-7, with TRBD1 identical over 9 bases. V shed 1 base, J shed 0 bases, and the junction held 7 bases outside the gene matches. The germline V gene has CDR1 SGHVS and CDR2 FQNEAQ. The CDR3 contains 17 residues. The CDR3 DNA follows: TGTGCCAGCAGCTTAGAGCTCGGACAGGGGAGCTCCTACGAGCAGTACTTC. It encodes CASSLELGQGSSYEQYF. Drawing the rest from reference TRBV7-8 and TRBJ2-7, the complete variable domain is GAGVSQSPRYKVAKRGQDVALRCDPISGHVSLFWYQQALGQGPEFLTYFQNEAQLDKSGLPSDRFFAERPEGSVSTLKIQRTQQEDSAVYLCASSLELGQGSSYEQYFGPGTRLTVT.

The genes are TRBV19 and TRBJ2-1; 10 nucleotides line up with TRBD2. Losses at the gene ends were 0 bases for V and 5 bases for J; bases not matched to a gene: 7. The CDR3 consists of 17 residues. CDR1 LNHDA and CDR2 SQIVND come from the germline V gene (reference sequence). This CDR3 reads CASSIDASGGPNNEQFF. Here the CDR3 DNA reads TGTGCCAGTAGTATAGACGCTAGCGGGGGACCAAACAATGAGCAGTTCTTC. Complete variable domain (other parts from reference TRBV19 and TRBJ2-1): DGGITQSPKYLFRKEGQNVTLSCEQNLNHDAMYWYRQDPGQGLRLIYYSQIVNDFQKGDIAEGYSVSREKKESFPLTVTSAQKNPTAFYLCASSIDASGGPNNEQFFGPGTRLTVL.